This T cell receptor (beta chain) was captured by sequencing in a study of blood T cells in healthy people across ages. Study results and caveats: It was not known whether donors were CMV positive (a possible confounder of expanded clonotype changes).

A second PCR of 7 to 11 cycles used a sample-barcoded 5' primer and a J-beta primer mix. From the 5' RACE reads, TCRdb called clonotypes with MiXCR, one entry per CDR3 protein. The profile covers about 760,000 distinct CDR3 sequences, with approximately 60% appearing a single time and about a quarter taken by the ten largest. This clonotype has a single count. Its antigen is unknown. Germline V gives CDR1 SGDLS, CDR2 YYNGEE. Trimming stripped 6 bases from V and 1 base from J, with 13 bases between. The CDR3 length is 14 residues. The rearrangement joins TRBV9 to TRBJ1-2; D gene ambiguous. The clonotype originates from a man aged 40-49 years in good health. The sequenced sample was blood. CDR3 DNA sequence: TGTGCCAGCACACCAGGACTGGTTAACTATGGCTACACCTTC. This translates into CASTPGLVNYGYTF.